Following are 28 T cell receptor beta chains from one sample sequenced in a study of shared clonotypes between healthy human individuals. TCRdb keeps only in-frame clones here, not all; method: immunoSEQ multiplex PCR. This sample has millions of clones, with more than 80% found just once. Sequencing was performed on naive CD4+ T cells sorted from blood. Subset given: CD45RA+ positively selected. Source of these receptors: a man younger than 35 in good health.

The CDR3 DNA reads TGTGCCAGCAGTTGGACAGGGCCAGGGGTTAATGAGCAGTTCTTC. Protein product: CASSWTGPGVNEQFF. The chain recombines TRBV6-5 with TRBJ2-1, with 8 bases lining up with TRBD1. The CDR3 has 15 residues. The germline gives CDR1 MNHEY, CDR2 SVGAGI. Unmatched junction bases numbered 9, after V lost 4 bases and J lost 7 bases.

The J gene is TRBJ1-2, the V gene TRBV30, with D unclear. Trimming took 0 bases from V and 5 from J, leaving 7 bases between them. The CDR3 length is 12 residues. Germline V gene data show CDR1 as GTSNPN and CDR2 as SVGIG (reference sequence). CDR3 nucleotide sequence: TGTGCCTGGAGTGTAGACACTTATGGCTACACCTTC. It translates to CAWSVDTYGYTF.

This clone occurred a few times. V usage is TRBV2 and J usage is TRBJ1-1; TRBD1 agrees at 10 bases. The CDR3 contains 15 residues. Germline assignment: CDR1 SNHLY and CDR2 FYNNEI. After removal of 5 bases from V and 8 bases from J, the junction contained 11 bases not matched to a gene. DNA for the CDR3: TGTGCCAGCAGTATGACAGGGGGCGTATCTTGGGAAGCTTTCTTT. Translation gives CASSMTGGVSWEAFF.

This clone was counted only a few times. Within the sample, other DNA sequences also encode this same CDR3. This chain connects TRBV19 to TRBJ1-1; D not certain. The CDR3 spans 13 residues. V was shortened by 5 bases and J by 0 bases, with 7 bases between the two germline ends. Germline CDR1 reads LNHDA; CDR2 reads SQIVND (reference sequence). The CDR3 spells CASSSVLNTEAFF. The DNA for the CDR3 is TGTGCCAGTAGTTCGGTCCTGAACACTGAAGCTTTCTTT.

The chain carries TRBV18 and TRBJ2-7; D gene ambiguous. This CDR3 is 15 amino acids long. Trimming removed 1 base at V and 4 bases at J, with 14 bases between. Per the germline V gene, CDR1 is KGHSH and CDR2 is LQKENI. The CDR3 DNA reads TGTGCCAGCTCACCACTCGTTGGCGGTAGGTACGAGCAGTACTTC. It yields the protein CASSPLVGGRYEQYF.

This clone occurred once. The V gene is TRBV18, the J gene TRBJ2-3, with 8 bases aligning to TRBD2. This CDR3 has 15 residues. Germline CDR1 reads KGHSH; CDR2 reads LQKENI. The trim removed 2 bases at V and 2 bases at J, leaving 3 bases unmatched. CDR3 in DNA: TGTGCCAGCTCACCAATAGCGGGGCCCACAGATACGCAGTATTTT. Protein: CASSPIAGPTDTQYF.

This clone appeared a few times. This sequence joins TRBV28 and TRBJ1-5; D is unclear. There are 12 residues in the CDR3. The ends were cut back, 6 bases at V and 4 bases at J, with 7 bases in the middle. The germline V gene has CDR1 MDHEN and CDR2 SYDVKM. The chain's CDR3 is CASSDGNQPQHF. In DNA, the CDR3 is TGTGCCAGCAGCGATGGTAATCAGCCCCAGCATTTT.

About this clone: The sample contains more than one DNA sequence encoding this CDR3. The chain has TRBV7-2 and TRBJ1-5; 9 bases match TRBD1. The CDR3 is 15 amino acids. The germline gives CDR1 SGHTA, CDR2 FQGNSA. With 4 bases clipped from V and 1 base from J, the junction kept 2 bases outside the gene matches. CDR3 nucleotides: TGTGCCAGCAGCTCCGGACAGGGGAGCAATCAGCCCCAGCATTTT. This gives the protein CASSSGQGSNQPQHF.

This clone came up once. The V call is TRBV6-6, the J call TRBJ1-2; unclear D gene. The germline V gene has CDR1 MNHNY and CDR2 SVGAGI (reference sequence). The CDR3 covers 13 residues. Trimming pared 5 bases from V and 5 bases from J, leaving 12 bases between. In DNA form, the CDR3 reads TGTGCCAGCAGTACCGTGGCACAGTATGGCTACACCTTC. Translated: CASSTVAQYGYTF.

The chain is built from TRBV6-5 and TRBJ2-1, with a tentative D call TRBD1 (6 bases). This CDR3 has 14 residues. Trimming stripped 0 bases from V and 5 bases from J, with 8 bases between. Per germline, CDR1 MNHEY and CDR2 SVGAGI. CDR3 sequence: CASSYSWDNNEQFF. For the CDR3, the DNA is TGTGCCAGCAGTTACTCCTGGGACAACAATGAGCAGTTCTTC.

In DNA, the CDR3 is TGTGCCAGCAGCTGGGGGACAGGGGGATACACCGGGGAGCTGTTTTTT. It specifies CASSWGTGGYTGELFF. The chain joins TRBV5-6 to TRBJ2-2; 11 bases are a match to TRBD1. There are 16 residues in the CDR3. V was pared by 3 bases and J by 3 bases, with 4 bases of the junction left unmatched. CDR1 is SGHDT, CDR2 YYEEEE, per germline.

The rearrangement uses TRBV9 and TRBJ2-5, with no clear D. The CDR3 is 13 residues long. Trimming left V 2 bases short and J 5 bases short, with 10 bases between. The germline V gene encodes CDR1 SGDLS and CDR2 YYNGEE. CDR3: CASSVQDGETQYF. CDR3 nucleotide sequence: TGTGCCAGCAGCGTTCAGGACGGGGAGACCCAGTACTTC.

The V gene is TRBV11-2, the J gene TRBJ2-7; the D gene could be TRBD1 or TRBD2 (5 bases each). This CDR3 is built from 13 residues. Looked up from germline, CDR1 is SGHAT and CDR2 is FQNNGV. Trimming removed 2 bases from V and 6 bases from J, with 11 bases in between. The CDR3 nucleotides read TGTGCCAGCAGCTTAAGGCAGGGAGTCGAGCAGTACTTC. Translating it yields CASSLRQGVEQYF.

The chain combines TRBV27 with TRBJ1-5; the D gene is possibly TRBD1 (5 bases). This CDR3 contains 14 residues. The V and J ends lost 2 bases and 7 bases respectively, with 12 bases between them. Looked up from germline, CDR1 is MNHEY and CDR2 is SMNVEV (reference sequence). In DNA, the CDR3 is TGTGCCAGCAGTTTAGAGGGACGGGGCCAGCCCCAGCATTTT. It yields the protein CASSLEGRGQPQHF.

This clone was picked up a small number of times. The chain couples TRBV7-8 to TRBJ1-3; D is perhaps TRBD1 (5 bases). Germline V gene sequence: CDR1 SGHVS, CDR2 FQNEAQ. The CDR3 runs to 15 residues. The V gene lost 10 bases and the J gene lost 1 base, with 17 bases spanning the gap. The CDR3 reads CAIQDSPGSGNTIYF. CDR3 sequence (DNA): TGTGCCATCCAAGACAGCCCCGGGTCTGGAAACACCATATATTTT.

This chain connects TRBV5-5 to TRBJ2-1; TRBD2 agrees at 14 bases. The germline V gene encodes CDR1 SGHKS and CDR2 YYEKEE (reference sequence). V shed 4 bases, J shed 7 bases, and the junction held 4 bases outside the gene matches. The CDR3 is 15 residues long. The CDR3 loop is CASSPRLAGGNEQFF. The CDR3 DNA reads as TGTGCCAGCAGCCCACGACTAGCGGGAGGGAATGAGCAGTTCTTC.

CDR3 residues: CARTGGVRFGTEAFF. CDR3 nucleotides: TGTGCCAGAACAGGGGGCGTAAGGTTCGGCACTGAAGCTTTCTTT. V gene TRBV2 combines with J gene TRBJ1-1; 9 bases align to TRBD1. V was clipped by 9 bases and J by 4 bases; unmatched bases: 12. Germline V gene lookup returns CDR1 SNHLY and CDR2 FYNNEI. The CDR3 consists of 15 residues.

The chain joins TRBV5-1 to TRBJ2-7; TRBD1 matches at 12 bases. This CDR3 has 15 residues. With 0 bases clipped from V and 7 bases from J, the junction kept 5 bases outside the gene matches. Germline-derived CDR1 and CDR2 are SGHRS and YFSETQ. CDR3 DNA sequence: TGCGCCAGCAGCTTGGAGGGACAGGGGGCGCTTGAGCAGTACTTC. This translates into CASSLEGQGALEQYF.

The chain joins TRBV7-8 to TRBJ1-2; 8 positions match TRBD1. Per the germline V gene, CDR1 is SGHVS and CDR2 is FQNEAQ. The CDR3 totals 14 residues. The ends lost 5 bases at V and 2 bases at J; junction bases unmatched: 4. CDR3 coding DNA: TGTGCCAGCAGCGCCCACAGGGGGAACTATGGCTACACCTTC. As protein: CASSAHRGNYGYTF.

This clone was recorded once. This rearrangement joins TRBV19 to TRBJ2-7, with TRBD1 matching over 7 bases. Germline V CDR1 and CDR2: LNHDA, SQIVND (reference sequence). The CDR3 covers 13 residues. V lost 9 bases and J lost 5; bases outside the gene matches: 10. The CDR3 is CASLTPTGNEQYF. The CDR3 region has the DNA TGTGCCAGCCTTACCCCGACAGGGAACGAGCAGTACTTC.

The CDR3 region is CASSPSGVSSPLHF. The CDR3 coding sequence is TGCGCCAGCAGCCCAAGCGGGGTCAGTTCACCCCTCCACTTT. This chain links TRBV5-1 with TRBJ1-6, with D hard to call. Trimming cost V 4 bases and J 9 bases, with 14 bases left between them. CDR3 size: 14 residues. Germline CDR1 is SGHRS and CDR2 is YFSETQ.

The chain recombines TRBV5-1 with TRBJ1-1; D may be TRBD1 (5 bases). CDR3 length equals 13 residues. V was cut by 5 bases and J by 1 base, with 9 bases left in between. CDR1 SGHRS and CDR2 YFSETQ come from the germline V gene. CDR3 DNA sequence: TGCGCCAGCAGAATTGACAGGAACACTGAAGCTTTCTTT. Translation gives CASRIDRNTEAFF.

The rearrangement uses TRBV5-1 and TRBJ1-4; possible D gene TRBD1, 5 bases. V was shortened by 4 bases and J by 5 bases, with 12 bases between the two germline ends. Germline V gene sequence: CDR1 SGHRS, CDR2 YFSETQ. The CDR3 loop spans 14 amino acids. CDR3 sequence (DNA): TGCGCCAGCAGCCCGACAGCAGAAAATGAAAAACTGTTTTTT. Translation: CASSPTAENEKLFF.

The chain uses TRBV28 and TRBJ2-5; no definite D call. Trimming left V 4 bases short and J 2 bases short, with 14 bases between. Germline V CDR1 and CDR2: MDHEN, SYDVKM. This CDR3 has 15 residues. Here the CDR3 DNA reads TGTGCCAGCAGTTCTTTGGACCCGAGGCAAGAGACCCAGTACTTC. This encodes CASSSLDPRQETQYF.

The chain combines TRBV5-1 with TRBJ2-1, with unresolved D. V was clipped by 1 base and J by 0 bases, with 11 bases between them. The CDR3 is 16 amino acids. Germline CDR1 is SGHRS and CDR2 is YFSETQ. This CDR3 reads CASSLYGSSSYNEQFF. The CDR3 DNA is TGCGCCAGCAGCTTGTACGGATCAAGCTCCTACAATGAGCAGTTCTTC.

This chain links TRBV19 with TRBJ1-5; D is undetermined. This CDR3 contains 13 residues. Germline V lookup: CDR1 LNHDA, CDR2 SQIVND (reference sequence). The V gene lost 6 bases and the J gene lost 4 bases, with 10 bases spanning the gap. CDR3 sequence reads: CASSTLQNQPQHF. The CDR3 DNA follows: TGTGCCAGTAGCACATTACAGAATCAGCCCCAGCATTTT.

Here the CDR3 reads CASSLDGGGADTQYF. In DNA form, the CDR3 reads TGTGCCAGCAGCTTAGACGGCGGGGGGGCAGATACGCAGTATTTT. The genes are TRBV11-3 and TRBJ2-3; 9 bases fit TRBD2. Trimming cost V 0 bases and J 4 bases; bases outside gene matches: 2. Germline values: CDR1 SGHNT, CDR2 YENEEA. This CDR3 has 15 residues. The whole variable domain, filled in from reference TRBV11-3 and TRBJ2-3, reads EAGVVQSPRYKIIEKKQPVAFWCNPISGHNTLYWYLQNLGQGPELLIRYENEEAVDDSQLPKDRFSAERLKGVDSTLKIQPAELGDSAVYLCASSLDGGGADTQYFGPGTRLTVL.

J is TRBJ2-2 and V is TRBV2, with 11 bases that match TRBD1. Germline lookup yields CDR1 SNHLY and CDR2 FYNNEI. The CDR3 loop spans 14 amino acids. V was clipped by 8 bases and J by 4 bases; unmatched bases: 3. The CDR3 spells CASLGTGGTGELFF. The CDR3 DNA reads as TGTGCCAGCCTAGGGACAGGGGGCACCGGGGAGCTGTTTTTT.